This TCR beta chain was recovered during a study of identical twins. Study observations and caveats: In cord blood, abundant beta clonotypes had fewer insertions; memory showed no trend. Sharing of beta out-of-frame sequences by twins showed a weaker excess. Conclusions were drawn cross-sectionally by statistical analysis, without following the same donors.

The CDR3 is 11 amino acids. The V end lost 4 bases, the J end lost 6 bases, and 7 bases lay between the germline ends. The germline CDR1 and CDR2 sequences are DFQATT and SNEGSKA (reference sequence). There are a few counts of this clonotype. Antigen unknown. Each CDR3 protein gets one entry after TCRdb re-called the 5' RACE reads with MiXCR. The table includes 600,000 to 700,000 distinct CDR3 sequences, about 20% detected once. The data were also submitted as part of a second study, on T cells expressing NK-cell markers. This second study says: These clonotypes additionally ranked first within the CD3+CD56-NKG2C+ fraction of four donors.

This sequence was found in a woman under 30 in good health. Sequenced: PBMCs. V and J are TRBV20-1 and TRBJ2-1; the D is unclear. As DNA, the CDR3 is TGCAGTGCTAAACTGGGCAATGAGCAGTTCTTC. This gives the protein CSAKLGNEQFF.